Given below is one T cell receptor (beta chain) in context. The antigen is unknown. The sample comes from a study of regulatory T cells in long-lasting Graves disease. Building of the TCR beta libraries involved iRepertoire HTBI primers and Arm-PCR of CDR3 regions. A single record per CDR3 protein comes from TCRdb applying MiXCR to the multiplex PCR reads. This table has 300,000 to 350,000 distinct CDR3 sequences, around a fifth appearing once. Study findings and constraints: Persistent disease exhibited a predilection for TRBV28, TRBJ1-2 and TRBJ2-5. No thyroid tissue was studied; the work used peripheral blood only. Those with persistent Graves' had less TCR diversity than newly diagnosed patients.

Time point here: persistent/refractory GD, antithyroid drugs over 5 years with positive TRAb. With RNA extracted from PBMCs as input, the TCR library was made. The ends lost 6 bases at V and 3 bases at J; junction bases unmatched: 16. Germline values: CDR1 SGHAT, CDR2 FQNNGV. The CDR3 runs 18 residues. The sample was peripheral blood mononuclear cells (PBMCs), taken when the disease was refractory, from a patient treated with antithyroid drugs. This chain links TRBV11-2 with TRBJ2-3; 9 nucleotides align to TRBD2. This receptor was identified in a female donor with Graves disease. The CDR3 DNA is TGTGCCAGCAGGACGGTCCTAGCGGGGAGGGCCGAGACAGATACGCAGTATTTT. It yields the protein CASRTVLAGRAETDTQYF.